Below, one TCR beta chain is given with its context. Its antigen is currently unknown. CDR3 length: 14 amino acids. V lost 6 bases to trimming and J lost 3 bases, with 14 bases between them. The germline gives CDR1 SNHLY, CDR2 FYNNEI. These data originate in a study of blood T cells in healthy people across ages. The use of a sample-barcoded 5' primer and a J-beta primer mix characterized a second PCR of about 6 to 12 cycles. TCRdb re-called the 5' RACE reads through MiXCR, storing one row per CDR3 protein. The data hold over 600,000 distinct CDR3 sequences, with 35% to 50% observed a single time. Whole-study results and caveats: The unknown donor CMV status may have confounded expanded clonotype changes. A strong correlation between TCR beta diversity and naive T cell percentage was seen. There were more naive CD4+ cells and higher diversity in long-lived donors than in aged donors.

The receptor comes from a man older than 75 in good health. The sample taken for sequencing was blood. This sequence joins TRBV2 and TRBJ1-1; possibly TRBD1 for D (5 bases). The DNA of the CDR3 is TGTGCCAGCAGGGGGGACGGGAGGGACACTGAAGCTTTCTTT. It encodes CASRGDGRDTEAFF.